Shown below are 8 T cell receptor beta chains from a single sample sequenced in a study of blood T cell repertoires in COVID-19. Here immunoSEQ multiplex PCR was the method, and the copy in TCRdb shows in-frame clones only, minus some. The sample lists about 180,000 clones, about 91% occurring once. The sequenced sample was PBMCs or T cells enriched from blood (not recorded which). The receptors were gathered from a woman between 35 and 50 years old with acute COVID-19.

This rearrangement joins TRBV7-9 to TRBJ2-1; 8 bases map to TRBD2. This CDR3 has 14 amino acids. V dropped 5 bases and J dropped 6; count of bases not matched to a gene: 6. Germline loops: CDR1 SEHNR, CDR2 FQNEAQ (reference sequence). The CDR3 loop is CASSLGGAINEQFF. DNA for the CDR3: TGTGCCAGCAGCCTCGGGGGGGCGATCAATGAGCAGTTCTTC.

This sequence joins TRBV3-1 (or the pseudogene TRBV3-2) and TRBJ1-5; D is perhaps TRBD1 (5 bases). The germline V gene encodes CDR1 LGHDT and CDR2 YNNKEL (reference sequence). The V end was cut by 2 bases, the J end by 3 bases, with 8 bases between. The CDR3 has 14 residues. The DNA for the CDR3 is TGTGCCAGCAGCCAACAGGGTTACAATCAGCCCCAGCATTTT. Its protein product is CASSQQGYNQPQHF.

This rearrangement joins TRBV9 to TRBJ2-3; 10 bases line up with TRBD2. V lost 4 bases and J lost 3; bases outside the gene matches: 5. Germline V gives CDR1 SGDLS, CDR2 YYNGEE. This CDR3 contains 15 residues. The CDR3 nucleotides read TGTGCCAGCAGCTCCAGCGGGGGGGCGACAGATACGCAGTATTTT. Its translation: CASSSSGGATDTQYF.

DNA of the CDR3: TGTGCCAGCAGTTACTCGAAACTAGGCCCAGATACGCAGTATTTT. Amino acid sequence: CASSYSKLGPDTQYF. The gene calls are TRBV6-5 and TRBJ2-3; TRBD2 is a possible D gene (5 bases). Germline V gene data show CDR1 as MNHEY and CDR2 as SVGAGI. Trimming took 0 bases from V and 4 from J, leaving 11 bases between them. The CDR3 has 15 amino acids.

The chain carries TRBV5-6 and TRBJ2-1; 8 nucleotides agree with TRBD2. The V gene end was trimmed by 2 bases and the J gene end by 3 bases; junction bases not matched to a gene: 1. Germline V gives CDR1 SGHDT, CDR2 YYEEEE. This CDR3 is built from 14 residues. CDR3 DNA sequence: TGTGCCAGCAGCTTCGGGGGGGACTACAATGAGCAGTTCTTC. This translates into CASSFGGDYNEQFF.

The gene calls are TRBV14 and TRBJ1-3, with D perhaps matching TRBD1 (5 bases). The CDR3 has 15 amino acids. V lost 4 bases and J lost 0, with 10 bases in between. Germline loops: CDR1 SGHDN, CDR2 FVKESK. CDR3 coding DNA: TGTGCCAGCAGCCGTCCAGGGAACTCTGGAAACACCATATATTTT. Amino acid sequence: CASSRPGNSGNTIYF.

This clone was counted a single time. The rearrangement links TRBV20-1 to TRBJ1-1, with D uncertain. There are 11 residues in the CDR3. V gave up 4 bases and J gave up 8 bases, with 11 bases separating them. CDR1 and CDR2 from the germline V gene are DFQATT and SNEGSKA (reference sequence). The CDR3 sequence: CSAKLTREAFF. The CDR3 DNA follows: TGCAGTGCTAAATTGACCAGGGAAGCTTTCTTT.

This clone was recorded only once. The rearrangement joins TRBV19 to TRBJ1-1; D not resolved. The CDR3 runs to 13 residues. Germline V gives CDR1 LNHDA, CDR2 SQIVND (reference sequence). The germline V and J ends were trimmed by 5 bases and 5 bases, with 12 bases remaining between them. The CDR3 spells CASSQARKTEAFF. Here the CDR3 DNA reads TGTGCCAGTAGTCAGGCCCGAAAAACTGAAGCTTTCTTT.